What follows describes a single T cell receptor beta chain. The treatment here: some 19 received Ad26.COV2.S at low or high dose, single or two shots; about 5 received placebo; per-sample allocation not given. Specimens were obtained on day 63 following the first vaccine or placebo injection. Assay used: immunoSEQ multiplex PCR; TCRdb lists only in-frame clones, some missing. The data show a few hundred thousand clones, roughly 88% seen once. The sample comes from a study of Ad26.COV2.S vaccination and SARS-CoV-2 variants. The overall study: Ad26.COV2.S shots went into the muscle once or twice, 56 days apart.

The CDR3 contains 13 residues. The germline V gene encodes CDR1 MNHEY and CDR2 SVGEGT. With 3 bases removed from V and 6 bases from J, the gap between germline ends came to 10 bases. The TCR comes from a person aged 18-60 years who received the Ad26.COV2.S COVID-19 vaccine or a placebo. This sample comprised peripheral blood, obtained in a trial of Ad26.COV2.S vaccine versus placebo. The V and J genes are TRBV6-2 or TRBV6-3 and TRBJ2-3; TRBD1 is a possible D gene (5 bases). The CDR3 DNA sequence: TGTGCCAGCAGTTATGGCAACAGGGATACGCAGTATTTT. Translated: CASSYGNRDTQYF.